This T cell receptor (beta chain) appears in the sequencing data of a study of blood T cell repertoires in COVID-19 (TCRdb year 2020). As for the study more broadly: The collaborator samples originated in the United States, Italy and Spain and spanned the acute and convalescent phases of COVID-19. The repertoires were released in a freely available public database intended as a resource for research on the immune response to SARS-CoV-2. The prospective study material was composed of cDNA or gDNA derived from T cells, B-cell-depleted T cells, or PBMCs. Deeply sampled blood TCRbeta repertoires from subjects exposed to, actively infected with, or recovered from COVID-19 were included in the dataset. The samples were drawn from two sources: the first 160 participants of the ongoing ImmuneRACE study, and 1,000 to 1,500 subjects contributed by 6 global collaborators. Where available, HLA class I and class II types were obtained from metadata supplied by the sample provider rather than from assay-based typing. The sample metadata nearly always contained a de-identified subject ID, COVID-19 status, age in years and sex. Study-wide findings and limitations: How much clinical and demographic metadata was included differed by source and by participant, and the metadata was provided uncurated.

Enrolling through a virtual design, the prospective study's participants ranged in age from about 18 to 89 years and lived across 24 United States geographic areas. In the prospective study, participants were assigned to cohorts based on the clinical history participants reported in a screening survey and a study questionnaire. A participant counted as exposed if, within 2 weeks of entering the study, that participant had been in contact with someone who had a PCR-confirmed or clinician-diagnosed COVID-19 case. In the prospective study, mobile phlebotomists collected whole blood, serum and a nasopharyngeal or oropharyngeal swab from each participant. Participants in the prospective study had the option to provide additional blood draws and questionnaires over a roughly 2-month period. Before DNA extraction, prospective study blood samples were shipped either frozen or at room temperature. The immunoSEQ Assay, a bias-controlled multiplex PCR, was used to amplify TCRbeta CDR3 regions from genomic DNA. The authors processed their data as follows. The number of nucleated cells in each sample was estimated by amplification of reference gene primers within the assay. To quantify the absolute abundance of each unique TCRbeta CDR3 rearrangement, sequence reads were collapsed and filtered. For each sample, productive Simpson clonality was calculated as the square root of Simpson's diversity index across productive rearrangements. In its TCRdb copy, this immuneACCESS table keeps in-frame sequences only and misses some clones. Where compared with another copy, unresolved V genes explain less than half of these, and the others have no known cause. That table furnishes V, J and clone size, whereas the DNA furnished D and trimming. This sample is represented by 200,000 to 250,000 clones; 80% to 90% of them were singletons. Clones ranked in the top ten supply around 3.7% of the sample.

V drops 0 bases and J drops 3 bases, leaving 8 bases in between. The germline V gene provides CDR1 SGHTA and CDR2 FQGNSA. Taken from cysteine to phenylalanine, the CDR3 has 14 residues. CDR3 DNA is the only sequence kept; it has 42 bases, read in frame from the first base. With regard to this clone: Its antigen is currently not known. No quality values exist for individual bases; no much larger clone is one base distant.

The source material was PBMCs or T cells enriched from blood (not recorded which). The sequence came from a woman aged 25 to 39 who had been exposed to COVID-19. This chain is built from TRBV7-2 and TRBJ1-2; the D gene cannot be resolved reliably. The bases read TGTGCCAGCAGCTTAGCCGGGCGGGACTATGGCTACACCTTC. This sequence encodes CASSLAGRDYGYTF.